The 5 T cell receptor beta chains presented below share a single source sample, sequenced in a study of human T cells and chemical hapten exposure. TCRdb re-analysed the RACE reads in MiXCR, keeping a single row per CDR3 protein. The table includes 50,000 to 70,000 distinct CDR3 sequences, over 10% detected once. Time point defined: patch test 3, about 24 weeks after DPC sensitization. Treatment given: therapeutic diphenylcyclopropenone sensitization with weekly scalp DPC. The sequencing used whole blood, collected in connection with sensitization to the hapten diphenylcyclopropenone (DPC). These receptors were taken from a man younger than 45 with alopecia areata. Some clones in this sample may be carry-over from other donors' samples.

This clonotype was seen a handful of times. V usage is TRBV2 and J usage is TRBJ2-6; TRBD1 or TRBD2 may be the D gene (5 bases each). The CDR3 length is 17 residues. CDR1 is SNHLY, CDR2 FYNNEI, per germline. Between the trimmed V and J ends, which lost 6 bases and 2 bases, there was a span of 17 bases. The CDR3: CASSEGPPRAGANVLTF. The CDR3 bases are TGTGCCAGCAGCGAGGGTCCCCCCAGGGCTGGGGCCAACGTCCTGACTTTC.

In this sample, this clonotype turned up many times. The V call is TRBV5-1, the J call TRBJ1-4; tentative D call: TRBD1 (5 bases). Germline lookup yields CDR1 SGHRS and CDR2 YFSETQ. Trimming shortened V by 4 bases and J by 7 bases, and 14 bases separated the two germline ends. The CDR3 length is 14 residues. CDR3 nucleotides: TGCGCCAGCAGCCTTGGAGGGGAAGGTGAAAAACTGTTTTTT. It translates to CASSLGGEGEKLFF.

This clonotype was counted only a few times. V gene TRBV24-1 combines with J gene TRBJ1-5; D might be TRBD1 (5 bases). The germline V and J ends were trimmed by 2 bases and 9 bases, with 7 bases remaining between them. From germline, CDR1 is KGHDR and CDR2 SFDVKD. The CDR3 loop spans 12 amino acids. The CDR3 sequence is CATSDSGRPQHF. CDR3 sequence (DNA): TGTGCCACCAGTGATTCGGGGCGGCCCCAGCATTTT.

Ten or more counts support this clonotype. The V and J genes are TRBV18 and TRBJ2-5; D might be TRBD1 or TRBD2, each matching 6 bases. Trimming cost V 6 bases and J 5 bases, with 19 bases left between them. The length of the CDR3 is 15 residues. The germline gives CDR1 KGHSH, CDR2 LQKENI. CDR3 sequence (DNA): TGTGCCAGCTCGCCAGACGGGGGCCTGGGGGAGACCCAGTACTTC. It codes for CASSPDGGLGETQYF.

The rearrangement uses TRBV24-1 and TRBJ2-7, with D perhaps matching TRBD2 (7 bases). The CDR3 extends over 15 amino acids. The germline V gene has CDR1 KGHDR and CDR2 SFDVKD. Trimming took 4 bases from V and 6 from J, leaving 18 bases between them. The CDR3 DNA sequence: TGTGCCACCAGTGACCCTAAGGGGGGGACGGGCGAGCAGTACTTC. Its translation is CATSDPKGGTGEQYF.